The 8 T cell receptor beta chains reported below all come from one sample, sequenced in a study of shared clonotypes between healthy human individuals. Naive CD8 cells lacked CD45RO and underwent positive selection for CCR7, leaving out terminally differentiated effector memory CD45RA+ cells. The data were produced by immunoSEQ multiplex PCR, yet TCRdb's version contains in-frame clones alone and is incomplete. The profile shows hundreds of thousands of clones, about 96% of them singletons. The specimen was naive CD8+ T cells sorted from blood. Receptors originate from a man younger than 45 in good health.

This chain's CDR3 is CASSSPRIMNTEAFF. The CDR3 nucleotides read TGTGCCAGCAGCTCCCCAAGAATTATGAACACTGAAGCTTTCTTT. The V gene is TRBV7-9, the J gene TRBJ1-1, with unresolved D. Trimming removed 4 bases at V and 0 bases at J, with 12 bases between. This CDR3 has 15 amino acids. Germline assignment: CDR1 SEHNR and CDR2 FQNEAQ (reference sequence).

The rearrangement joins TRBV19 to TRBJ1-3; 7 nucleotides agree with TRBD1. The length of the CDR3 is 16 residues. V was pared by 5 bases and J by 4 bases, with 11 bases of the junction left unmatched. Germline V gene sequence: CDR1 LNHDA, CDR2 SQIVND (reference sequence). Written as DNA, the CDR3 is TGTGCCAGTAGTTCGAATGAGGGGGCAGGAGGAAACACCATATATTTT. Translated, it gives CASSSNEGAGGNTIYF.

The CDR3 DNA reads TGCGCCAGCAGCCAACCTAACTACGAGCAGTACTTC. This gives the protein CASSQPNYEQYF. This chain joins TRBV5-1 and TRBJ2-7; D is undetermined. The germline V gene encodes CDR1 SGHRS and CDR2 YFSETQ. Trimming took off 4 bases at V and 3 bases at J, with 8 bases between the two ends. This CDR3 has 12 residues.

The chain employs TRBV27 and TRBJ1-1; the D is unclear. V was cut by 6 bases and J by 0 bases, with 8 bases left in between. This CDR3 region has 13 residues. Germline values: CDR1 MNHEY, CDR2 SMNVEV (reference sequence). The CDR3 here is CASSADLNTEAFF. The CDR3 DNA reads TGTGCCAGCAGCGCGGACCTGAACACTGAAGCTTTCTTT.

This clone was seen only once. The V and J genes are TRBV7-8 and TRBJ2-7; tentatively, D is TRBD2 (6 bases). Germline V gene lookup returns CDR1 SGHVS and CDR2 FQNEAQ. Between the trimmed V and J ends, which lost 1 base and 5 bases, there was a span of 18 bases. This CDR3 comprises 16 residues. Here the CDR3 DNA reads TGTGCCAGCAGCTTAGGTCTCCGGGACTCGTGGGACGAGCAGTACTTC. Protein product: CASSLGLRDSWDEQYF. The full variable domain, its missing parts supplied by reference TRBV7-8 and TRBJ2-7, is GAGVSQSPRYKVAKRGQDVALRCDPISGHVSLFWYQQALGQGPEFLTYFQNEAQLDKSGLPSDRFFAERPEGSVSTLKIQRTQQEDSAVYLCASSLGLRDSWDEQYFGPGTRLTVT.

CDR3 nucleotide sequence: TGTGCCAGGCTCGACAGGGAGAGGGGGACCCAGTACTTC. This encodes CARLDRERGTQYF. The chain links TRBV2 to TRBJ2-5, with 7 bases that match TRBD1. The CDR3 spans 13 residues. Trimming cost V 9 bases and J 7 bases; bases outside gene matches: 11. From germline, CDR1 is SNHLY and CDR2 FYNNEI. The entire variable domain, with the rest obtained from reference TRBV2 and TRBJ2-5, is as follows: EPEVTQTPSHQVTQMGQEVILRCVPISNHLYFYWYRQILGQKVEFLVSFYNNEISEKSEIFDDQFSVERPDGSNFTLKIRSTKLEDSAMYFCARLDRERGTQYFGPGTRLLVL.

For the CDR3, the DNA is TGTGCCAGCGCCGGGACAGGGTCATCCGAGCAGTACTTC. Translation: CASAGTGSSEQYF. This sequence joins TRBV7-9 and TRBJ2-7; 9 positions agree with TRBD1. The V gene end was trimmed by 8 bases and the J gene end by 6 bases; junction bases not matched to a gene: 8. CDR3 length equals 13 residues. Germline V gives CDR1 SEHNR, CDR2 FQNEAQ (reference sequence). The variable domain in full, completed from reference TRBV7-9 and TRBJ2-7, reads DTGVSQNPRHKITKRGQNVTFRCDPISEHNRLYWYRQTLGQGPEFLTYFQNEAQLEKSRLLSDRFSAERPKGSFSTLEIQRTEQGDSAMYLCASAGTGSSEQYFGPGTRLTVT.

This CDR3 is CASSYGDLETQYF. The CDR3 DNA sequence: TGTGCCAGCAGTTACGGGGACCTAGAGACCCAGTACTTC. The chain has TRBV6-6 and TRBJ2-5; D is possibly TRBD1 or TRBD2 (5 bases each). There are 13 residues in the CDR3. CDR1 and CDR2 from the germline V gene are MNHNY and SVGAGI (reference sequence). With 2 bases removed from V and 4 bases from J, the gap between germline ends came to 8 bases.